This T cell receptor beta chain originates from a study of blood T cell repertoires in COVID-19. Turning to the study itself: The cDNA or gDNA used as material had been derived from T cells, B-cell-depleted T cells, or PBMCs.

Original methodology: Quantification of nucleated cells was approximated via reference gene primer amplification. Clones were sequenced by immunoSEQ multiplex PCR, and TCRdb holds only the in-frame ones, with some missing. The V and J calls and clone size are taken from that table; D and trimming were inferred from the DNA. The table lists about 240,000 clones, 83% of them singletons, with 5.5% in the top ten. Germline V lookup: CDR1 LNHDA, CDR2 SQIVND (reference sequence). The V end was cut by 6 bases, the J end by 0 bases, with 15 bases between. The CDR3 sequence is 15 residues long. Input material: peripheral blood. The chain has TRBV19 and TRBJ2-7; D is perhaps TRBD1 (6 bases). This TCR came from a human donor in a cohort sampled during active COVID-19. The CDR3 region is CASSRTGPSSYEQYF. The DNA of the CDR3 is TGTGCCAGTAGCCGTACAGGGCCGAGCTCCTACGAGCAGTACTTC.